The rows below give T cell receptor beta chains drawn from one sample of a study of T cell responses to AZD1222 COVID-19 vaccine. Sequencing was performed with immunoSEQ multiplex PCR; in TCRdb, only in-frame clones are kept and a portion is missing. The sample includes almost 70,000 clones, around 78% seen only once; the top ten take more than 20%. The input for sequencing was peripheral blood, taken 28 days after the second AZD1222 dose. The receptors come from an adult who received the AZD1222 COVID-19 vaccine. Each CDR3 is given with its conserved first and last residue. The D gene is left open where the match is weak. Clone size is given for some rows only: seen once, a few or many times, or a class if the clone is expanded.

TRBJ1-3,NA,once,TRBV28,TGTGCCAGCAGCCTGAGGCAGGGGTGGATAAACACCATATATTTT,CASSLRQGWINTIYF
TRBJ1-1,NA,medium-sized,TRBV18,TGTGCCAGCTCATCTTTTCCGGGACAAATTTTGAACACTGAAGCTTTCTTT,CASSSFPGQILNTEAFF
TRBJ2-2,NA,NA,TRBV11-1,TGTGCCAGCAGCCTGAGGGAGCTGAGGAGCGGGGAGCTGTTTTTT,CASSLRELRSGELFF
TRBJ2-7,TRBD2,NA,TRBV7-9,TGTGCCAGCAGCACTCCCGGGACTAGCGGGCAATACGAGCAGTACTTC,CASSTPGTSGQYEQYF
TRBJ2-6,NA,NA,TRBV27,TGTGCCAGCACCCCCGCGGGATTTGGGGCCAACGTCCTGACTTTC,CASTPAGFGANVLTF
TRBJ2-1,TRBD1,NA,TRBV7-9,TGTGCCAGCAGCTTAGGGGACAGGGTGAGAGGTGAGCAGTTCTTC,CASSLGDRVRGEQFF
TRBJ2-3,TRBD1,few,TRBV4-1,TGCGCCAGCAGCCAAGACCCGGGACAGCTCACAGATACGCAGTATTTT,CASSQDPGQLTDTQYF
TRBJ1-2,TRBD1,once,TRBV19,TGTGCCAGTAGTATTCAGGGGGGCAGAGGCTACACCTTC,CASSIQGGRGYTF
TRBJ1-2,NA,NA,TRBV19,TGTGCCAGTACCCCCAGGGACGGGCAGGGATATGGCTACACCTTC,CASTPRDGQGYGYTF
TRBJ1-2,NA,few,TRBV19,TGTGCCAGTAGTATACCGGGTTATGAAATCCTTGGTAACTATGGCTACACCTTC,CASSIPGYEILGNYGYTF
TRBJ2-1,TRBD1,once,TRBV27,TGTGCCAGCAGTTTAAGGGGACAGGCGGCCTACAATGAGCAGTTCTTC,CASSLRGQAAYNEQFF
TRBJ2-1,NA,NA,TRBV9,TGTGCCAGCAGCGCCCATGGTGGGGGCTTGGACAATGAGCAGTTCTTC,CASSAHGGGLDNEQFF
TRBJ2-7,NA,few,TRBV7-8,TGTGCCAGCAGCTCGAGCTCCTACGAGCAGTACTTC,CASSSSSYEQYF
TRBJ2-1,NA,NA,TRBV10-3,TGTGCCATCAGTGAATTCCCTGGACAGCTTACCTACAATGAGCAGTTCTTC,CAISEFPGQLTYNEQFF
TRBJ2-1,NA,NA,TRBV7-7,TGTGCCAGCAGCCACCGGATGGGACCTAGCAATGAGCAGTTCTTC,CASSHRMGPSNEQFF
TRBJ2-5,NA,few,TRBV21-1,TGTGCCAGTAGAGGGACGATAACCCCAGAGACCCAGTACTTC,CASRGTITPETQYF
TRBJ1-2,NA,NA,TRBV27,TGTGCCAGCATGGACAGTTATGGCTACACCTTC,CASMDSYGYTF
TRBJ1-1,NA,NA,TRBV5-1,TGCGCCAGCAGCTTGGACAGGGCTACTGAAGCTTTCTTT,CASSLDRATEAFF
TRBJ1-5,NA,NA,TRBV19,TGTGCCAGTAGTTCGTCGGCACGGGGGCCCCAGCATTTT,CASSSSARGPQHF
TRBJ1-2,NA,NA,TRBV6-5,TGTGCCAGCAGGGTCGGAGGTGGTCACACCTTC,CASRVGGGHTF
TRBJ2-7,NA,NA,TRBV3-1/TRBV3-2,TGTGCCAGCAGCCAAGACAGGGGGGCGACCGCGTCTTTGAGGGTAGACGAGCAGTACTTC,CASSQDRGATASLRVDEQYF
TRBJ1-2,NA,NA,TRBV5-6,TGTGCCAGCAGCTTGAAAGGGAACGGCTACACCTTC,CASSLKGNGYTF
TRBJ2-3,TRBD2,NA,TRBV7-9,TGTGCCAGCAGCCCTCCTAGCGGGAGTTGGACAGATACGCAGTATTTT,CASSPPSGSWTDTQYF
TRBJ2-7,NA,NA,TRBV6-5,TGTGCCAGCAGTCCCCTCGGCGTAGTCTACGAGCAGTACTTC,CASSPLGVVYEQYF
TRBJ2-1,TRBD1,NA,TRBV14,TGTGCCAGCAGCCAAAGCGTGGGGTTTTCAGGGGGAAATGAGCAGTTCTTC,CASSQSVGFSGGNEQFF
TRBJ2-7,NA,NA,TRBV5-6,TGTGCCAGCAGCCTAGGAGGGGACACCTACGAGCAGTACTTC,CASSLGGDTYEQYF
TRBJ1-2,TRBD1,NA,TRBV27,TGTGCCAGCAGCCAAGGGACAGGAGCCTATGGCTACACCTTC,CASSQGTGAYGYTF
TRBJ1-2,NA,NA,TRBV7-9,TGTGCCAGCAGCTCAAGTAGGACAGACAACTATGGCTACACCTTC,CASSSSRTDNYGYTF
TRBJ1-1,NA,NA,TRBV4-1,TGCGCCAGCATATCTCCTTGGGGCACTGAAGCTTTCTTT,CASISPWGTEAFF
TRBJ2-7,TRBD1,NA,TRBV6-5,TGTGCCAGCAGAGGACAGGGGACTCCCGAGCAGTACTTC,CASRGQGTPEQYF
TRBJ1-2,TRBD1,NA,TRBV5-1,TGCGCCAGCAGCTTGTCTACACAGGGGGTGTATGGCTACACCTTC,CASSLSTQGVYGYTF
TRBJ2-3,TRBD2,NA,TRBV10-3,TGTGCCATCAGAGCGGGGGCCACAGATACGCAGTATTTT,CAIRAGATDTQYF
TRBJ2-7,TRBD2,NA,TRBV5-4,TGTGCCAGCCGATCCCAGCGGGGCGGGGACGAGCAGTACTTC,CASRSQRGGDEQYF
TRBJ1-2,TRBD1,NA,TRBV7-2,TGTGCCAGCAGCCCTGGACAGGGGCCTAACTATGGCTACACCTTC,CASSPGQGPNYGYTF
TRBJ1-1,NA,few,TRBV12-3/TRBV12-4,TGTGCCAGCAATGGTGAGGACACTGAAGCTTTCTTT,CASNGEDTEAFF
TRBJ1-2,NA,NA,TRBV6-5,TGTGCCAGCAGTTCCTGGGACAAGCTGGGCTACACCTTC,CASSSWDKLGYTF
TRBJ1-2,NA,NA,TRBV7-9,TGTGCCAGCAGCTTAGAGGCAGGCTACGGCTACACCTTC,CASSLEAGYGYTF
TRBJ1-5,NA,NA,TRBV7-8,TGTGCCAGCAGCTTATCCAGTGTCGGCAATCAGCCCCAGCATTTT,CASSLSSVGNQPQHF
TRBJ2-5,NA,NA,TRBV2,TGTGCCAGCAGTGACTCCGGCGGGGCGGTAAGGGGGTACCAAGAGACCCAGTACTTC,CASSDSGGAVRGYQETQYF
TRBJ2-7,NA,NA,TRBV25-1,TGTGCCAATCCCCCGTGGCAGTACTCCTACGAGCAGTACTTC,CANPPWQYSYEQYF
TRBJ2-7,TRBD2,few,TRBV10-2,TGCGCCAGCAGTGATCCCGCGGGGGGGTATCCCTCCCACTACGAGCAGTACTTC,CASSDPAGGYPSHYEQYF
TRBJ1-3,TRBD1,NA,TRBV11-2,TGTGCCAGCAGCTTATACAGGGGTTTGACTGGAAACACCATATATTTT,CASSLYRGLTGNTIYF
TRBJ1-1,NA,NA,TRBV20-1,TGCAATACCAGGGGAAGCACTGAAGCTTTCTTT,CNTRGSTEAFF
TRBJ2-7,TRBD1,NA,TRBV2,TGTGCCAGCAGTGGAGGGACAGGGGTCTACGAGCAGTACTTC,CASSGGTGVYEQYF
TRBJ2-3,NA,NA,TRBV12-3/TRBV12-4,TGTGCCAGCAGTGGGACTTTCACAGATACGCAGTATTTT,CASSGTFTDTQYF
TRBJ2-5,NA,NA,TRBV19,TGTGCCAGTAGTTGGCAGGGGCAAGAGACCCAGTACTTC,CASSWQGQETQYF
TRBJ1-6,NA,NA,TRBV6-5,TGTGCCAGCAGTCCAAGGTTCTCGGGGAATTCACCCCTCCACTTT,CASSPRFSGNSPLHF
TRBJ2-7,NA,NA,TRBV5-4,TGTGCCAGCAGCTTGGCGGGGTGGGGTTCCGAGCAGTACTTC,CASSLAGWGSEQYF
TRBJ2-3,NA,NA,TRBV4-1,TGCGCCAGCAGCCAAGAAGGGCAGGGGAGCCTTAGCACAGATACGCAGTATTTT,CASSQEGQGSLSTDTQYF
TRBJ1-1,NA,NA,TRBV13,TGTGCCAGCAGCTTATTACGCGATGCAAATGAAGCTTTCTTT,CASSLLRDANEAFF
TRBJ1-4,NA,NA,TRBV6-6,TGTGCCAGCAGCGGGGGCGAAAAACTGTTTTTT,CASSGGEKLFF
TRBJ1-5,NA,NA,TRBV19,TGTGCCAGTAGTAAGACCCCTCGGAGCAATCAGCCCCAGCATTTT,CASSKTPRSNQPQHF